The present entry profiles one T cell receptor beta chain with its context. The CDR3 length is 15 residues. The J segment lost 5 bases and the V segment lost 7 bases, leaving 9 bases of the junction unmatched. Germline V gene data show CDR1 as MNHEY and CDR2 as SVGAGI. The data derive from a study of blood T cell repertoires in COVID-19. Study-level information: Material from acute and convalescent COVID-19 was sourced from the United States, Italy and Spain. T cells, B-cell-depleted T cells, or PBMCs provided the cDNA or gDNA that served as material.

As processed by the authors: Estimation of nucleated cell counts was performed using reference gene primer amplification. This table comes from immunoSEQ multiplex PCR, and its TCRdb copy is limited to in-frame clones, with some not included. V and J calls plus clone size are reproduced from that table; the DNA served to infer D and trimming. Among under 95,000 clones, around 90% were seen once, and the ten largest hold 4.9%. The TCR was taken from an elderly woman with acute or convalescent COVID-19. The source material was peripheral blood. This chain links TRBV6-5 with TRBJ2-2, with 8 bases matching TRBD1. CDR3 bases: TGTGCCAGCACCGGACAGGGTTTCGGGACCGGGGAGCTGTTTTTT. Amino acids: CASTGQGFGTGELFF.